Listed here are 10 T cell receptor beta chains from one sample, sequenced in a study of shared clonotypes between healthy human individuals. Assay: immunoSEQ multiplex PCR; the TCRdb copy retains only in-frame clones and omits some. The data contain some 380,000 clones, 90% to 97% of them seen just once; the ten biggest clones take up 0.32%. The sample consisted of memory CD8+ T cells sorted from blood. The subset is: CD45RO+ cells pooled with CCR7-negative TemRA cells. The receptor set was obtained from a man aged 30 to 45 in good health.

On this clone: Other nucleotide sequences from this sample produce the same CDR3. The chain is built from TRBV27 and TRBJ2-5, with D perhaps matching TRBD1 (6 bases). V lost 3 bases and J 5 bases, leaving 10 bases between the germline ends. Germline V gives CDR1 MNHEY, CDR2 SMNVEV (reference sequence). There are 13 residues in the CDR3. The CDR3 here is CASSFRGRETQYF. CDR3 bases: TGTGCCAGCAGTTTCAGGGGTAGGGAGACCCAGTACTTC.

The table lists this clone with a few counts. V gene TRBV30 combines with J gene TRBJ2-5, with D maybe TRBD2 (5 bases). V lost 2 bases, J lost 5 bases, and 18 bases lay in between. This CDR3 is built from 15 residues. Germline V CDR1 and CDR2: GTSNPN, SVGIG (reference sequence). CDR3: CAWSREQTKSETQYF. The CDR3 nucleotides are TGTGCCTGGAGTCGGGAACAAACGAAATCCGAGACCCAGTACTTC.

The V and J genes are TRBV7-5 and TRBJ1-3; the table names TRBD1, a call not compared with the DNA. TRBV7-5 is listed as a pseudogene. The CDR3 spans 18 residues. The CDR3 sequence is CARSLAANRTPSGNTIYF. CDR3 sequence (DNA): TGTGCCAGAAGCTTAGCCGCCAACAGGACCCCCTCTGGAAACACCATATATTTT.

The sample holds one count of this clone. The chain couples TRBV2 to TRBJ2-7; perhaps TRBD1 as D (6 bases). With 11 bases removed from V and 3 bases from J, the gap between germline ends came to 14 bases. This CDR3 comprises 12 residues. Germline-derived CDR1 and CDR2 are SNHLY and FYNNEI. CDR3 DNA sequence: TGTGCCCCCAGGGGCAGGGGCTACGAGCAGTACTTC. It codes for CAPRGRGYEQYF. Full variable domain (outside the CDR3, taken from reference TRBV2 and TRBJ2-7): EPEVTQTPSHQVTQMGQEVILRCVPISNHLYFYWYRQILGQKVEFLVSFYNNEISEKSEIFDDQFSVERPDGSNFTLKIRSTKLEDSAMYFCAPRGRGYEQYFGPGTRLTVT.

Details on this clone: The same CDR3 can be traced to other DNA sequences in this sample. The chain employs TRBV19 and TRBJ2-2; no clear D. The length of the CDR3 is 11 residues. Germline CDR1 is LNHDA and CDR2 is SQIVND (reference sequence). The V and J ends lost 2 bases and 8 bases respectively, with 3 bases between them. As DNA, the CDR3 is TGTGCCAGTAGTATATCTGGGGAGCTGTTTTTT. Amino acids: CASSISGELFF.

This chain joins TRBV30 and TRBJ2-7; D possibly corresponds to TRBD2 (5 bases). This CDR3 has 11 residues. Germline V gene sequence: CDR1 GTSNPN, CDR2 SVGIG (reference sequence). V lost 5 bases, J lost 2 bases, and 7 bases lay in between. The CDR3 DNA reads TGTGCCTGGGCGGGTACCTACGAGCAGTACTTC. Translation gives CAWAGTYEQYF.

The J gene is TRBJ2-1, the V gene TRBV19; 8 bases line up with TRBD2. The CDR3 consists of 16 residues. Germline trimming cut 7 bases from V and 3 bases from J; bases unmatched to any gene: 11. From germline, CDR1 is LNHDA and CDR2 SQIVND (reference sequence). The CDR3 protein is CASTPRGGDIYNEQFF. Written as DNA, the CDR3 is TGTGCCAGTACTCCCCGGGGGGGGGACATCTACAATGAGCAGTTCTTC.

This clone was observed a single time. The chain employs TRBV18 and TRBJ1-2; D gene ambiguous. In germline, CDR1 is KGHSH, CDR2 LQKENI. The V and J ends lost 2 bases and 1 base respectively, with 5 bases between them. CDR3 size: 13 residues. CDR3 sequence: CASSPGFNYGYTF. DNA for the CDR3: TGTGCCAGCTCACCAGGGTTTAACTATGGCTACACCTTC.

The chain combines TRBV4-2 with TRBJ1-2; weak D call: TRBD1 (5 bases). Germline V lookup: CDR1 LGHNA, CDR2 YNFKEQ. V lost 4 bases to trimming and J lost 5 bases, with 17 bases between them. The CDR3 runs 15 residues. In nucleotides, the CDR3 is TGTGCCAGCAGCCCAGAAGACAGATCCCTATATGGCTACACCTTC. Amino acid sequence: CASSPEDRSLYGYTF.

For this clone: At the DNA level, this CDR3 is encoded by other sequences in the same sample as well. The chain links TRBV19 to TRBJ2-7, with 8 bases fitting TRBD1. The junction had 3 bases not matched to a gene; V was cut back by 3 bases and J by 2 bases. CDR1 is LNHDA and CDR2 is SQIVND in the germline V gene (reference sequence). This CDR3 comprises 14 residues. DNA of the CDR3: TGTGCCAGTAGTATCTCGGACAGGGCCTACGAGCAGTACTTC. Translating it yields CASSISDRAYEQYF.